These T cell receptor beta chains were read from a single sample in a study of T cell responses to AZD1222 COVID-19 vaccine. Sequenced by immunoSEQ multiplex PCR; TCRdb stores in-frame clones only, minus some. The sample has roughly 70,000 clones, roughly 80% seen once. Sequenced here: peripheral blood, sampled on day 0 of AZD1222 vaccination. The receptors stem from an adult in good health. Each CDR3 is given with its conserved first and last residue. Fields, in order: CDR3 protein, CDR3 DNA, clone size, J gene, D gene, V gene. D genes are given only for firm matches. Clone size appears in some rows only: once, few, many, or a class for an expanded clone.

cdr3_aa: CASSLFGEQYF; cdr3_nt: TGTGCCAGCAGCTTGTTCGGGGAGCAGTACTTC; clone_size: NA; j_call: TRBJ2-7; d_call: NA; v_call: TRBV5-4
cdr3_aa: CASSYPRTDYTGELFF; cdr3_nt: TGTGCCAGCAGTTACCCCCGGACAGACTACACCGGGGAGCTGTTTTTT; clone_size: NA; j_call: TRBJ2-2; d_call: NA; v_call: TRBV6-2/TRBV6-3
cdr3_aa: CASSGPGRSRDGYTF; cdr3_nt: TGTGCCAGCAGCGGCCCGGGGAGGAGTCGGGATGGCTACACCTTC; clone_size: NA; j_call: TRBJ1-2; d_call: NA; v_call: TRBV9
cdr3_aa: CASSQKLGQLGETQYF; cdr3_nt: TGTGCCAGCAGCCAAAAACTCGGACAGTTAGGGGAGACCCAGTACTTC; clone_size: once; j_call: TRBJ2-5; d_call: NA; v_call: TRBV5-4
cdr3_aa: CASSRDENTEAFF; cdr3_nt: TGTGCCAGCAGCCGGGACGAGAACACTGAAGCTTTCTTT; clone_size: NA; j_call: TRBJ1-1; d_call: NA; v_call: TRBV13
cdr3_aa: CASSYTGSATYEQYF; cdr3_nt: TGTGCCAGCAGTTACACTGGGTCTGCTACATACGAGCAGTACTTC; clone_size: NA; j_call: TRBJ2-7; d_call: NA; v_call: TRBV6-5
cdr3_aa: CASSLHSTGIQYF; cdr3_nt: TGTGCCAGCAGTCTCCACTCTACAGGGATACAGTACTTC; clone_size: NA; j_call: TRBJ2-7; d_call: NA; v_call: TRBV27
cdr3_aa: CASMGQLEHSPLHF; cdr3_nt: TGTGCCAGCATGGGGCAGTTGGAGCATTCACCCCTCCACTTT; clone_size: few; j_call: TRBJ1-6; d_call: NA; v_call: TRBV28
cdr3_aa: CSARQGGSEKLFF; cdr3_nt: TGCAGCGCACGACAGGGGGGGAGTGAAAAACTGTTTTTT; clone_size: few; j_call: TRBJ1-4; d_call: TRBD1; v_call: TRBV29-1
cdr3_aa: CASSSGAVGETQYF; cdr3_nt: TGTGCCAGCAGCTCGGGGGCGGTAGGAGAGACCCAGTACTTC; clone_size: NA; j_call: TRBJ2-5; d_call: NA; v_call: TRBV11-1
cdr3_aa: CASSVGPGAFGGANVLTF; cdr3_nt: TGTGCCAGCAGCGTAGGTCCAGGGGCCTTTGGTGGGGCCAACGTCCTGACTTTC; clone_size: NA; j_call: TRBJ2-6; d_call: NA; v_call: TRBV9
cdr3_aa: CASSPGQGKRNSPLHF; cdr3_nt: TGCGCCAGCAGCCCGGGACAGGGCAAAAGAAATTCACCCCTCCACTTT; clone_size: NA; j_call: TRBJ1-6; d_call: TRBD1; v_call: TRBV5-1
cdr3_aa: CASSWGIGGTDTQYF; cdr3_nt: TGTGCCAGCAGTTGGGGTATTGGAGGCACAGATACGCAGTATTTT; clone_size: NA; j_call: TRBJ2-3; d_call: NA; v_call: TRBV27
cdr3_aa: CASSQGLERSYEQYF; cdr3_nt: TGTGCCAGCAGCCAAGGACTAGAGAGGTCCTACGAGCAGTACTTC; clone_size: once; j_call: TRBJ2-7; d_call: NA; v_call: TRBV14
cdr3_aa: CASSTGARRSNQPQHF; cdr3_nt: TGTGCCAGCAGCACCGGGGCCCGACGCAGCAATCAGCCCCAGCATTTT; clone_size: NA; j_call: TRBJ1-5; d_call: NA; v_call: TRBV28
cdr3_aa: CASSPEETGGDYEQYF; cdr3_nt: TGTGCCAGTAGTCCAGAGGAGACAGGGGGGGACTACGAGCAGTACTTC; clone_size: NA; j_call: TRBJ2-7; d_call: TRBD1; v_call: TRBV19
cdr3_aa: CASSQGVRTSGYTF; cdr3_nt: TGTGCCAGCAGCCAAGGTGTAAGGACTTCGGGCTACACCTTC; clone_size: NA; j_call: TRBJ1-2; d_call: NA; v_call: TRBV3-1/TRBV3-2
cdr3_aa: CSVDPGTNTEAFF; cdr3_nt: TGCAGCGTTGACCCAGGAACTAACACTGAAGCTTTCTTT; clone_size: NA; j_call: TRBJ1-1; d_call: NA; v_call: TRBV29-1
cdr3_aa: CASSYGTGGRQETQYF; cdr3_nt: TGTGCCAGCAGCTACGGGACAGGGGGCCGCCAAGAGACCCAGTACTTC; clone_size: NA; j_call: TRBJ2-5; d_call: TRBD1; v_call: TRBV5-6
cdr3_aa: CASSPTEGAYNSPLHF; cdr3_nt: TGTGCCAGCAGCCCTACTGAAGGCGCCTATAATTCACCCCTCCACTTT; clone_size: NA; j_call: TRBJ1-6; d_call: NA; v_call: TRBV7-9
cdr3_aa: CASSLGGRLLMNTEAFF; cdr3_nt: TGTGCCAGCAGCTTAGGCGGCCGCCTCTTGATGAACACTGAAGCTTTCTTT; clone_size: NA; j_call: TRBJ1-1; d_call: NA; v_call: TRBV7-2
cdr3_aa: CASSEGGNYEQYF; cdr3_nt: TGTGCCAGCAGTGAGGGAGGCAACTACGAGCAGTACTTC; clone_size: few; j_call: TRBJ2-7; d_call: NA; v_call: TRBV6-1
cdr3_aa: CASRNSDYEQYF; cdr3_nt: TGCGCCAGCCGTAACAGCGATTACGAGCAGTACTTC; clone_size: NA; j_call: TRBJ2-7; d_call: NA; v_call: TRBV5-1
cdr3_aa: CATSRDWAGPTTRYGYTF; cdr3_nt: TGTGCCACCAGCAGAGATTGGGCAGGGCCTACAACCCGGTATGGCTACACCTTC; clone_size: NA; j_call: TRBJ1-2; d_call: NA; v_call: TRBV15
cdr3_aa: CASSLARQGWLRMYF; cdr3_nt: TGTGCCAGCAGTTTAGCCAGACAAGGATGGCTACGAATGTACTTC; clone_size: NA; j_call: TRBJ2-7; d_call: NA; v_call: TRBV27
cdr3_aa: CASSDPYVPYEQYF; cdr3_nt: TGTGCCAGCAGTGACCCGTACGTTCCCTACGAGCAGTACTTC; clone_size: few; j_call: TRBJ2-7; d_call: NA; v_call: TRBV6-4
cdr3_aa: CASRDRAEEKLFF; cdr3_nt: TGTGCCAGCAGGGACAGGGCGGAGGAAAAACTGTTTTTT; clone_size: NA; j_call: TRBJ1-4; d_call: TRBD1; v_call: TRBV28
cdr3_aa: CASSLVLRGKLAGAGETQYF; cdr3_nt: TGCGCCAGCAGCTTGGTGCTCCGGGGGAAACTAGCGGGGGCCGGGGAGACCCAGTACTTC; clone_size: few; j_call: TRBJ2-5; d_call: TRBD2; v_call: TRBV5-1
cdr3_aa: CASASGVGANVLTF; cdr3_nt: TGTGCCAGCGCTAGCGGGGTTGGGGCCAACGTCCTGACTTTC; clone_size: NA; j_call: TRBJ2-6; d_call: TRBD2; v_call: TRBV27
cdr3_aa: CATSRDREMGEQYF; cdr3_nt: TGTGCCACCAGCAGGGACCGGGAGATGGGAGAGCAGTACTTC; clone_size: once; j_call: TRBJ2-7; d_call: NA; v_call: TRBV15
cdr3_aa: CASSYGGVRSEAFF; cdr3_nt: TGTGCCAGTAGTTACGGCGGAGTTCGGTCTGAAGCTTTCTTT; clone_size: NA; j_call: TRBJ1-1; d_call: NA; v_call: TRBV19
cdr3_aa: CASRQREKNTEAFF; cdr3_nt: TGTGCCAGCAGACAGAGAGAGAAAAACACTGAAGCTTTCTTT; clone_size: NA; j_call: TRBJ1-1; d_call: NA; v_call: TRBV3-1/TRBV3-2
cdr3_aa: CASSLPSTGNEQYF; cdr3_nt: TGTGCCAGCAGCTTGCCATCGACAGGGAACGAGCAGTACTTC; clone_size: NA; j_call: TRBJ2-7; d_call: TRBD1; v_call: TRBV11-2
cdr3_aa: CASSASPGTGELFF; cdr3_nt: TGTGCCAGCAGTGCCTCCCCTGGAACCGGGGAGCTGTTTTTT; clone_size: once; j_call: TRBJ2-2; d_call: NA; v_call: TRBV6-4
cdr3_aa: CASIDSWNTEAFF; cdr3_nt: TGTGCCAGCATTGACAGCTGGAACACTGAAGCTTTCTTT; clone_size: NA; j_call: TRBJ1-1; d_call: NA; v_call: TRBV6-6
cdr3_aa: CASSLGLLAGRGNEQFF; cdr3_nt: TGTGCCAGCAGCTTAGGCCTACTAGCGGGGAGGGGGAATGAGCAGTTCTTC; clone_size: NA; j_call: TRBJ2-1; d_call: TRBD2; v_call: TRBV7-2
cdr3_aa: CASSSLGPGGTQYF; cdr3_nt: TGTGCCAGCAGCTCGCTCGGGCCAGGTGGTACGCAGTATTTT; clone_size: NA; j_call: TRBJ2-3; d_call: NA; v_call: TRBV11-2
cdr3_aa: CASSFSAGQTNTEAFF; cdr3_nt: TGTGCCAGCAGCTTTTCGGCCGGACAGACGAACACTGAAGCTTTCTTT; clone_size: NA; j_call: TRBJ1-1; d_call: NA; v_call: TRBV7-9
cdr3_aa: CATSESGSTDTQYF; cdr3_nt: TGTGCCACCAGTGAGAGTGGAAGCACAGATACGCAGTATTTT; clone_size: NA; j_call: TRBJ2-3; d_call: NA; v_call: TRBV24-1
cdr3_aa: CASSMGQGEANYGYTF; cdr3_nt: TGCGCCAGCAGCATGGGACAGGGGGAGGCTAACTATGGCTACACCTTC; clone_size: NA; j_call: TRBJ1-2; d_call: TRBD1; v_call: TRBV5-1
cdr3_aa: CASSWGPSSYEQYF; cdr3_nt: TGTGCCAGCAGCTGGGGGCCGAGCTCCTACGAGCAGTACTTC; clone_size: NA; j_call: TRBJ2-7; d_call: NA; v_call: TRBV5-4
cdr3_aa: CASKEGASTDTQYF; cdr3_nt: TGTGCCAGCAAGGAGGGGGCGTCGACAGATACGCAGTATTTT; clone_size: once; j_call: TRBJ2-3; d_call: NA; v_call: TRBV6-5
cdr3_aa: CAWSRSRTGGNEKLFF; cdr3_nt: TGTGCCTGGAGTCGGAGTAGGACAGGGGGTAATGAAAAACTGTTTTTT; clone_size: NA; j_call: TRBJ1-4; d_call: TRBD1; v_call: TRBV30
cdr3_aa: CAIGSPGLAGYNEQFF; cdr3_nt: TGTGCCATCGGCTCGCCGGGACTAGCGGGCTACAATGAGCAGTTCTTC; clone_size: NA; j_call: TRBJ2-1; d_call: TRBD2; v_call: TRBV10-3
cdr3_aa: CASSIGFLAGDLNTGELFF; cdr3_nt: TGTGCCAGTAGTATAGGGTTCCTAGCGGGGGACCTAAACACCGGGGAGCTGTTTTTT; clone_size: NA; j_call: TRBJ2-2; d_call: TRBD2; v_call: TRBV19
cdr3_aa: CASSAGTGGDTQYF; cdr3_nt: TGTGCCAGCAGTGCCGGGACAGGGGGAGATACGCAGTATTTT; clone_size: NA; j_call: TRBJ2-3; d_call: TRBD1; v_call: TRBV6-4